The 6 T cell receptor beta chains below all came from one sample that was sequenced in a study of control samples from healthy donors and cancer patients. Clones were read by immunoSEQ multiplex PCR, and TCRdb kept only the in-frame ones, dropping some. The table includes around 26,000 clones, 75% to 85% detected once. Sequences were obtained from PBMCs. Receptor source: a man aged 60-69 years with colorectal cancer.

The gene calls are TRBV20-1 and TRBJ2-1; either TRBD1 or TRBD2 may supply D (5 bases each). CDR1 DFQATT and CDR2 SNEGSKA come from the germline V gene (reference sequence). Deletions cut 3 bases from V and 8 bases from J, with 20 bases between. CDR3 length: 15 residues. CDR3 sequence: CSASDRAGRIDEQFF. The CDR3 DNA reads TGCAGTGCTAGTGATCGGGCAGGGAGAATAGATGAGCAGTTCTTC.

The chain combines TRBV19 with TRBJ2-2; maybe TRBD2 (6 bases). Trimming took off 5 bases at V and 0 bases at J, with 10 bases between the two ends. CDR1 and CDR2 from the germline V gene are LNHDA and SQIVND (reference sequence). CDR3 size: 15 residues. The CDR3 is CASSPGSTNTGELFF. CDR3 nucleotide sequence: TGTGCCAGTAGTCCCGGGAGCACGAACACCGGGGAGCTGTTTTTT.

This clone appeared once. The chain couples TRBV19 to TRBJ1-6; 10 positions agree with TRBD1. Unmatched junction bases numbered 5, after V lost 4 bases and J lost 8 bases. This CDR3 comprises 15 residues. The V gene's germline CDR1 is LNHDA and CDR2 SQIVND (reference sequence). This chain's CDR3 is CASSSRQGADSPLHF. The CDR3 bases are TGTGCCAGTAGTAGTAGACAGGGGGCTGATTCACCCCTCCACTTT.

The chain recombines TRBV7-2 with TRBJ2-5; the D is unclear. Germline V gene sequence: CDR1 SGHTA, CDR2 FQGNSA. Trimming removed 2 bases at V and 5 bases at J, with 9 bases between. The CDR3 contains 13 residues. The CDR3 coding sequence is TGTGCCAGCAGCTTAAGGGTACGGGAGACCCAGTACTTC. Its protein product is CASSLRVRETQYF.

This rearrangement joins TRBV4-1 to TRBJ2-7; 11 bases align to TRBD1. V gave up 4 bases and J gave up 4 bases; unmatched junction bases: 6. The CDR3 is 15 residues long. Germline V CDR1 and CDR2: MGHRA, YSYEKL. This chain's CDR3 is CASSPPDRGLYEQYF. The CDR3 bases are TGCGCCAGCAGCCCCCCGGACAGGGGGCTGTACGAGCAGTACTTC.

The chain couples TRBV18 to TRBJ2-7; TRBD2 matches at 7 bases. Germline V gene lookup returns CDR1 KGHSH and CDR2 LQKENI. This CDR3 contains 16 residues. The V and J ends lost 2 bases and 2 bases, in that order; junction bases with no gene match: 9. CDR3 region: CASSPDIELAAYEQYV. The CDR3 coding sequence is TGTGCCAGCTCACCAGATATCGAGCTAGCGGCCTACGAGCAGTACGTC.